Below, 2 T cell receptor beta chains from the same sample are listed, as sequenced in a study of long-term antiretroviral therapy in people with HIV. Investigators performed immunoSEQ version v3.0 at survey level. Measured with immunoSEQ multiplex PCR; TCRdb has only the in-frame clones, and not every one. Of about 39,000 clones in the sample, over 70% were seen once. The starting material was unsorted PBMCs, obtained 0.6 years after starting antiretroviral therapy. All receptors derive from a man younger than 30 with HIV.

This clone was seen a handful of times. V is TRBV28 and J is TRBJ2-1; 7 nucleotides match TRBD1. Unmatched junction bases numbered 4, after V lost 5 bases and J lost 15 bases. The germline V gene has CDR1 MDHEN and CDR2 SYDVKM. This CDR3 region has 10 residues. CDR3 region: CASSGQVPFF. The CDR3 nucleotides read TGTGCCAGCAGTGGACAGGTCCCGTTCTTC.

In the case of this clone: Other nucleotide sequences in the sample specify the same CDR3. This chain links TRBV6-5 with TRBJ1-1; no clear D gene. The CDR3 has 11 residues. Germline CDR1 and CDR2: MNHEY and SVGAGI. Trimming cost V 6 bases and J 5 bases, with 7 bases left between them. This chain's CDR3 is CASSHGTEAFF. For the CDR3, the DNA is TGTGCCAGCAGCCATGGAACTGAAGCTTTCTTT.